Following are 29 T cell receptor beta chains from one sample sequenced in a study of shared clonotypes between healthy human individuals. TCRdb's copy holds only in-frame clones and misses some; the assay was immunoSEQ multiplex PCR. The sample contains about 470,000 clones, around 79% of which appear only once. Source material: PBMCs. The receptor set was obtained from a woman aged 40 to 55 in good health. Some clones in this sample may be carry-over from other donors' samples.

The chain joins TRBV19 to TRBJ2-2, with 11 positions matching TRBD1. V was clipped by 5 bases and J by 9 bases; unmatched bases: 5. This CDR3 has 14 amino acids. Germline V gives CDR1 LNHDA, CDR2 SQIVND (reference sequence). DNA of the CDR3: TGTGCCAGTAGTGGGACAGGGGGGGACCGGGAGCTGTTTTTT. Translating it yields CASSGTGGDRELFF.

This chain uses TRBV2 with TRBJ2-3; possibly TRBD2 for D (5 bases). The germline V and J ends were trimmed by 2 bases and 0 bases, with 6 bases remaining between them. The CDR3 loop spans 14 amino acids. CDR1 is SNHLY and CDR2 is FYNNEI in the germline V gene. CDR3 amino acids: CASSERLSTDTQYF. The CDR3 DNA sequence: TGTGCCAGCAGTGAAAGACTAAGCACAGATACGCAGTATTTT.

This clone came up a few times. The chain employs TRBV10-1 and TRBJ1-2; no reliable D call. The V gene's germline CDR1 is WNHNN and CDR2 SYGVQD (reference sequence). Trimming took off 9 bases at V and 4 bases at J, with 21 bases between the two ends. The CDR3 totals 15 residues. CDR3 loop: CARTVKSRKTYGYTF. In nucleotides, the CDR3 is TGCGCCAGAACAGTGAAGTCGCGAAAGACCTATGGCTACACCTTC.

The chain links TRBV2 to TRBJ1-4; TRBD1 aligns across 9 bases. The V and J ends lost 7 bases and 7 bases, in that order; junction bases with no gene match: 10. Germline-derived CDR1 and CDR2 are SNHLY and FYNNEI. The CDR3 totals 15 residues. This CDR3 reads CASNPQTGGGEKLFF. The DNA of the CDR3 is TGTGCCAGCAATCCTCAGACAGGGGGTGGTGAAAAACTGTTTTTT.

As for this clone: One end of the junction does not line up with germline, which may come from a read error. This sequence joins TRBV10-2 and TRBJ1-1, with D possibly TRBD1 on 5 matching bases. This CDR3 is 17 amino acids long. Germline V gene lookup returns CDR1 WSHSY and CDR2 SAAADI. CDR3 protein: CASSESVGPGPNSEAFF. The DNA for the CDR3 is TGCGCCAGCAGTGAGTCGGTAGGGCCGGGGCCGAACAGTGAAGCTTTCTTT.

This clone is a singleton in its sample. V gene TRBV7-2 combines with J gene TRBJ1-3; 8 nucleotides match TRBD1. CDR1 is SGHTA, CDR2 FQGNSA, per germline. The junction had 2 bases not matched to a gene; V was cut back by 4 bases and J by 0 bases. The CDR3 spans 15 residues. CDR3 DNA: TGTGCCAGCAGCTGGGACAGGAACTCTGGAAACACCATATATTTT. This sequence encodes CASSWDRNSGNTIYF.

The chain joins TRBV5-4 to TRBJ2-3; D tentatively fits TRBD1 or TRBD2 (6 bases each). Trimming stripped 4 bases from V and 2 bases from J, with 20 bases between. Germline loops: CDR1 SGHNT, CDR2 YYREEE (reference sequence). The CDR3 is 17 residues long. The CDR3 DNA reads TGTGCCAGCAGCCTGGGGGGCGGCAGGGCTCCCACAGATACGCAGTATTTT. It yields the protein CASSLGGGRAPTDTQYF.

The chain recombines TRBV6-5 with TRBJ2-7; D might be TRBD2 (5 bases). The CDR3 loop spans 15 amino acids. Germline assignment: CDR1 MNHEY and CDR2 SVGAGI. Deletions cut 2 bases from V and 2 bases from J, with 13 bases between. The CDR3 region is CASSYNGRGAYEQYF. CDR3 nucleotides: TGTGCCAGCAGTTACAACGGACGGGGAGCCTACGAGCAGTACTTC.

As to this clone: This sample includes further DNA sequences coding for the same CDR3. The rearrangement links TRBV30 to TRBJ1-5; TRBD1 agrees at 9 bases. Germline assignment: CDR1 GTSNPN and CDR2 SVGIG (reference sequence). The CDR3 is made up of 13 amino acids. The J segment lost 7 bases and the V segment lost 4 bases, leaving 5 bases of the junction unmatched. The CDR3 DNA follows: TGTGCCTGGACACAGGGGGCCGGACAGCCCCAGCATTTT. It is translated as CAWTQGAGQPQHF.

The genes are TRBV6-4 and TRBJ2-5; 8 positions match TRBD2. CDR1 and CDR2 from the germline V gene are MRHNA and SNTAGT. The V gene end was trimmed by 6 bases and the J gene end by 3 bases; junction bases not matched to a gene: 6. CDR3 length: 14 residues. The CDR3: CASSPGGAEETQYF. CDR3 coding DNA: TGTGCCAGCAGCCCCGGGGGGGCAGAAGAGACCCAGTACTTC.

This chain connects TRBV15 to TRBJ1-4; no firm D call. V was trimmed by 5 bases and J by 6 bases, leaving 13 bases between them. The germline gives CDR1 LNHNV, CDR2 YYDKDF (reference sequence). CDR3 length: 14 amino acids. CDR3 protein: CATSPGRRDEKLFF. CDR3 nucleotide sequence: TGTGCCACCAGCCCTGGGCGGAGGGATGAAAAACTGTTTTTT.

V gene TRBV28 combines with J gene TRBJ2-6; TRBD2 might be the D (6 bases). This CDR3 has 17 amino acids. V dropped 7 bases and J dropped 0 bases, with 16 bases sitting between them. Germline loops: CDR1 MDHEN, CDR2 SYDVKM. The CDR3 sequence: CASTRPGLRSGANVLTF. CDR3 bases: TGTGCCAGCACCCGCCCGGGACTCCGCTCTGGGGCCAACGTCCTGACTTTC.

The chain links TRBV6-1 to TRBJ2-1; tentatively, D is TRBD1 (6 bases). Germline values: CDR1 MNHNS, CDR2 SASEGT. V was trimmed by 4 bases and J by 1 base, leaving 8 bases between them. The CDR3 is 14 amino acids. CDR3 residues: CASSARGSYNEQFF. CDR3 DNA sequence: TGTGCCAGCAGTGCCAGGGGTTCCTACAATGAGCAGTTCTTC.

V usage is TRBV18 and J usage is TRBJ2-7; D uncertain. The V gene lost 2 bases and the J gene lost 4 bases, with 9 bases spanning the gap. Per the germline V gene, CDR1 is KGHSH and CDR2 is LQKENI. CDR3 length equals 13 residues. The CDR3 spells CASSPGRLYEQYF. In DNA form, the CDR3 reads TGTGCCAGCTCACCAGGCCGTTTATACGAGCAGTACTTC.

The genes are TRBV7-9 and TRBJ2-1; a possible D gene is TRBD2 (5 bases). V was cut by 5 bases and J by 5 bases, with 22 bases left in between. Germline CDR1 and CDR2: SEHNR and FQNEAQ (reference sequence). This CDR3 spans 17 amino acids. In nucleotides, the CDR3 is TGTGCCAGCAGCCGAAACGTAGGGAGTCTAAATAACAATGAGCAGTTCTTC. It codes for CASSRNVGSLNNNEQFF.

The chain uses TRBV7-3 and TRBJ2-1, with a possible D match to TRBD1 (6 bases). The CDR3 has 13 amino acids. Between the trimmed V and J ends, which lost 5 bases and 12 bases, there was a span of 17 bases. Germline V gives CDR1 SGHTA, CDR2 FQGTGA. The CDR3 protein is CASSPTVGGVQFF. The CDR3 bases are TGTGCCAGCAGCCCCACCGTTGGGGGCGTGCAGTTCTTC.

This clone has just one count. The rearrangement uses TRBV7-2 and TRBJ1-1; D ambiguous. The ends were cut back, 5 bases at V and 8 bases at J, with 15 bases in the middle. The CDR3 totals 13 residues. Germline V gives CDR1 SGHTA, CDR2 FQGNSA. The CDR3 region is CASSVTGLLEAFF. The CDR3, as DNA: TGTGCCAGCAGCGTTACGGGCTTGCTAGAAGCTTTCTTT.

The chain combines TRBV5-5 with TRBJ2-7, with 7 bases lining up with TRBD1. Per the germline V gene, CDR1 is SGHKS and CDR2 is YYEKEE (reference sequence). The CDR3 is 14 residues long. With V trimmed by 3 bases and J by 4 bases, 7 bases remained unmatched. The CDR3 nucleotides read TGTGCCAGCAGCTCACCCGGGACAGTGTACGAGCAGTACTTC. Amino acids: CASSSPGTVYEQYF.

This chain joins TRBV12-5 and TRBJ2-1; D unclear. CDR3 length equals 14 residues. The germline V and J ends were trimmed by 8 bases and 7 bases, with 18 bases remaining between them. Germline CDR1 and CDR2: LGHNT and FRNRAP. The chain's CDR3 is CASSWHPSGNEQFF. For the CDR3, the DNA is TGTGCTAGTTCCTGGCACCCCTCCGGGAATGAGCAGTTCTTC.

The V and J genes are TRBV25-1 and TRBJ2-2; no clear D. V gave up 6 bases and J gave up 7 bases, with 12 bases separating them. Germline CDR1 and CDR2: MGHDK and SYGVNS. This CDR3 is built from 13 residues. CDR3 in amino acids: CASSMRTGGELFF. The CDR3 DNA reads TGTGCCAGCAGCATGCGGACGGGCGGGGAGCTGTTTTTT.

This clone was recorded at least ten times. The J gene is TRBJ2-5, the V gene TRBV4-1; 9 bases agree with TRBD2. This CDR3 has 15 amino acids. V was clipped by 6 bases and J by 2 bases; unmatched bases: 7. Germline CDR1 is MGHRA and CDR2 is YSYEKL. For the CDR3, the DNA is TGCGCCAGCAGATCACAAACTAGCGGGCAAGAGACCCAGTACTTC. It specifies CASRSQTSGQETQYF.

This chain joins TRBV7-6 and TRBJ2-1; D tentatively fits TRBD1 or TRBD2 (6 bases each). Germline V gene sequence: CDR1 SGHVS, CDR2 FNYEAQ. The CDR3 spans 14 residues. V lost 8 bases to trimming and J lost 10 bases, with 21 bases between them. CDR3: CASSRGPSGGEQFF. The DNA for the CDR3 is TGTGCCAGCTCCAGGGGCCCCTCCGGGGGCGAGCAGTTCTTC.

The chain links TRBV27 to TRBJ1-2; perhaps TRBD1 as D (6 bases). Germline V gives CDR1 MNHEY, CDR2 SMNVEV (reference sequence). V shed 5 bases and J shed 8 bases, with 18 bases lying between them. The length of the CDR3 is 14 residues. The CDR3 loop reads CASSGTIRGEGYTF. CDR3 sequence (DNA): TGTGCCAGCAGTGGGACAATCAGGGGCGAGGGCTACACCTTC.

The rearrangement joins TRBV6-4 to TRBJ2-3, with D tentatively TRBD1 (5 bases). The CDR3 is made up of 15 amino acids. V was trimmed by 2 bases and J by 2 bases, leaving 11 bases between them. The V gene's germline CDR1 is MRHNA and CDR2 SNTAGT. The CDR3 sequence is CASSDLGLSTDTQYF. CDR3 DNA: TGTGCCAGCAGTGACCTGGGGCTTTCCACAGATACGCAGTATTTT.

With respect to this clone: This sample includes further DNA sequences coding for the same CDR3. The rearrangement links TRBV9 to TRBJ2-2, with D uncertain. Trimming took off 1 base at V and 0 bases at J, with 7 bases between the two ends. The CDR3 has 15 amino acids. Germline assignment: CDR1 SGDLS and CDR2 YYNGEE. In DNA, the CDR3 is TGTGCCAGCAGCGTATCTGGGACGAACACCGGGGAGCTGTTTTTT. It yields the protein CASSVSGTNTGELFF.

The chain has TRBV7-3 and TRBJ2-1; TRBD1 aligns across 8 bases. V trimming: 5 bases; J trimming: 5 bases; junction bases outside the gene matches: 11. Germline loops: CDR1 SGHTA, CDR2 FQGTGA. The CDR3 is 16 residues long. The CDR3 sequence: CASSPSRQGIHNEQFF. CDR3 coding DNA: TGTGCCAGCAGCCCCTCCCGACAGGGGATCCACAATGAGCAGTTCTTC.

This rearrangement joins TRBV5-1 to TRBJ2-7, with a tentative D call TRBD1 (6 bases). CDR1 and CDR2 from the germline V gene are SGHRS and YFSETQ. The CDR3 sequence is 14 residues long. Trimming cost V 0 bases and J 3 bases, with 10 bases left between them. The CDR3 loop reads CASSLVGGLYEQYF. The CDR3 nucleotides are TGCGCCAGCAGCTTGGTTGGGGGCCTCTACGAGCAGTACTTC.

This sequence joins TRBV4-3 and TRBJ2-1, with TRBD2 matching 8 bases. Per the germline V gene, CDR1 is LGHNA and CDR2 is YSLEER. V shed 1 base, J shed 1 base, and the junction held 3 bases outside the gene matches. CDR3 length: 16 amino acids. The CDR3 DNA sequence: TGCGCCAGCAGCCAAGTCGGCGGGAGGTCCTACAATGAGCAGTTCTTC. Translating it yields CASSQVGGRSYNEQFF.

The table lists this clone with many counts. The chain employs TRBV5-1 and TRBJ2-5; a weak D match, TRBD2 (6 bases). Germline CDR1 and CDR2: SGHRS and YFSETQ. Trimming took 6 bases from V and 4 from J, leaving 16 bases between them. The CDR3 length is 14 residues. The CDR3 protein is CASTSGSGGETQYF. The CDR3 DNA is TGCGCCAGCACTTCGGGCTCCGGGGGAGAGACCCAGTACTTC.